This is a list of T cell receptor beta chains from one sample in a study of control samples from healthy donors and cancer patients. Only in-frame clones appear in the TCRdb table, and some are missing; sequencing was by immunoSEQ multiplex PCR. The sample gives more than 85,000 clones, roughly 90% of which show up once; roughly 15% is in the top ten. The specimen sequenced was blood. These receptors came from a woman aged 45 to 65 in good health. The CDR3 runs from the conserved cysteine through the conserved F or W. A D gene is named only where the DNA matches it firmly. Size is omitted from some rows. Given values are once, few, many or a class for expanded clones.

CDR3nt: TGTGCCAGCACCGTCTCTCAAGCCGGCAATCAGCCCCAGCATTTT
CDR3aa: CASTVSQAGNQPQHF
d_gene: .
abundance: .
j_gene: TRBJ1-5
len: 15
v_gene: TRBV6-6

CDR3nt: TGTGCCAGCAGTCCGTCGGACTACACCGGGGAGCTGTTTTTT
CDR3aa: CASSPSDYTGELFF
d_gene: .
abundance: .
j_gene: TRBJ2-2
len: 14
v_gene: TRBV6-5

CDR3nt: TGTGCCAGCAGCTCTCAGGGGGCAGGGGATGAAAAACTGTTTTTT
CDR3aa: CASSSQGAGDEKLFF
d_gene: TRBD1
abundance: .
j_gene: TRBJ1-4
len: 15
v_gene: TRBV5-4

CDR3nt: TGTGCCAGCAGCTTAACCGCGCCGGGTGCCAACACCGGGGAGCTGTTTTTT
CDR3aa: CASSLTAPGANTGELFF
d_gene: .
abundance: .
j_gene: TRBJ2-2
len: 17
v_gene: TRBV7-3

CDR3nt: TGTGCCATCGGACCCTCTAGGGCAGGGGGAATGAACACTGAAGCTTTCTTT
CDR3aa: CAIGPSRAGGMNTEAFF
d_gene: TRBD1
abundance: .
j_gene: TRBJ1-1
len: 17
v_gene: TRBV10-3

CDR3nt: TGTGCCAGCAGCTTAGGTCCAGCTCGAGGGAACACCATATATTTT
CDR3aa: CASSLGPARGNTIYF
d_gene: .
abundance: .
j_gene: TRBJ1-3
len: 15
v_gene: TRBV7-9

CDR3nt: TGTGCCAGCAGCAGGGCAGGGGGCGCTTACGAGCAGTACTTC
CDR3aa: CASSRAGGAYEQYF
d_gene: TRBD1
abundance: .
j_gene: TRBJ2-7
len: 14
v_gene: TRBV5-4

CDR3nt: TGTGCCAGCAGCTTGAGGAAGCGGGGGCTCTTTGACACCATATATTTT
CDR3aa: CASSLRKRGLFDTIYF
d_gene: .
abundance: .
j_gene: TRBJ1-3
len: 16
v_gene: TRBV7-3

CDR3nt: TGTGCCTCCAAAAGACGGGCCAATTCACCCCTCCACTTT
CDR3aa: CASKRRANSPLHF
d_gene: .
abundance: .
j_gene: TRBJ1-6
len: 13
v_gene: TRBV30

CDR3nt: TGTGCCAGCAGCCCCCCCATGGGCAGGGATATCACAGATACGCAGTATTTT
CDR3aa: CASSPPMGRDITDTQYF
d_gene: .
abundance: .
j_gene: TRBJ2-3
len: 17
v_gene: TRBV7-6

CDR3nt: TGTGCCAGCAGCCTATCCGGGACAAGTGCCTACGAGCAGTACTTC
CDR3aa: CASSLSGTSAYEQYF
d_gene: .
abundance: .
j_gene: TRBJ2-7
len: 15
v_gene: TRBV7-3

CDR3nt: TGCGCCAGCAGCCTTTCGGGGGTACCAAATGAAAAACTGTTTTTT
CDR3aa: CASSLSGVPNEKLFF
d_gene: .
abundance: .
j_gene: TRBJ1-4
len: 15
v_gene: TRBV5-1

CDR3nt: TGTGCCAGCAGCGGTCTGGAGAACACTGAAGCTTTCTTT
CDR3aa: CASSGLENTEAFF
d_gene: .
abundance: once
j_gene: TRBJ1-1
len: 13
v_gene: TRBV9

CDR3nt: TGTGCCAGCAGTTACGACAGGGGCCCTGGAAACACCATATATTTT
CDR3aa: CASSYDRGPGNTIYF
d_gene: TRBD1
abundance: .
j_gene: TRBJ1-3
len: 15
v_gene: TRBV6-5

CDR3nt: TGTGCCAGCAGTGAGCGAGGAGGGGGCAGGTCGGAGACCCAGTACTTC
CDR3aa: CASSERGGGRSETQYF
d_gene: .
abundance: once
j_gene: TRBJ2-5
len: 16
v_gene: TRBV2

CDR3nt: TGTGCCAGTAGCAGGACAGGGAACGGGGAGCTGTTTTTT
CDR3aa: CASSRTGNGELFF
d_gene: TRBD1
abundance: .
j_gene: TRBJ2-2
len: 13
v_gene: TRBV19

CDR3nt: TGTGCCAGTAGTATACCCGCTCCGCTGATTGGCCAAGAGACCCAGTACTTC
CDR3aa: CASSIPAPLIGQETQYF
d_gene: .
abundance: .
j_gene: TRBJ2-5
len: 17
v_gene: TRBV19

CDR3nt: TGTGCCAGTAGTATATATGCAGGAAAGCCAACAGATACGCAGTATTTT
CDR3aa: CASSIYAGKPTDTQYF
d_gene: .
abundance: .
j_gene: TRBJ2-3
len: 16
v_gene: TRBV19

CDR3nt: TGCGCCAGCAGGGAGGAACAGGGTCTTTTAAGTACCGGGGAGCTGTTTTTT
CDR3aa: CASREEQGLLSTGELFF
d_gene: .
abundance: .
j_gene: TRBJ2-2
len: 17
v_gene: TRBV5-1

CDR3nt: TGTGCCAGCAGTGAAGGAGGGGGTGCGGCTAATGAAAAACTGTTTTTT
CDR3aa: CASSEGGGAANEKLFF
d_gene: .
abundance: .
j_gene: TRBJ1-4
len: 16
v_gene: TRBV25-1

CDR3nt: TGTGCCAGCAGCTCAGTAACACGGGGCTCCTCATACACAGATACGCAGTATTTT
CDR3aa: CASSSVTRGSSYTDTQYF
d_gene: .
abundance: few
j_gene: TRBJ2-3
len: 18
v_gene: TRBV5-6